What follows are 26 T cell receptor beta chains derived from one specimen sequenced in a study of blood T cell repertoires in COVID-19. TCRdb's copy holds only in-frame clones and misses some; the assay was immunoSEQ multiplex PCR. The sample comprises about 190,000 clones, 88% of which are singletons, and around 1.1% rests with the top ten. Sequences were obtained from peripheral blood. The receptors were sampled from a man between 25 and 39 years old with acute or convalescent COVID-19.

The chain is built from TRBV6-6 and TRBJ1-2; D is ambiguous. The V end lost 10 bases, the J end lost 4 bases, and 13 bases lay between the germline ends. The CDR3 runs 12 residues. Per germline, CDR1 MNHNY and CDR2 SVGAGI (reference sequence). CDR3 residues: CATSSGPYGYTF. For the CDR3, the DNA is TGTGCCACATCCTCAGGCCCCTATGGCTACACCTTC.

This sequence joins TRBV6-5 and TRBJ2-7; maybe TRBD1 (6 bases). CDR3 length equals 11 residues. Germline values: CDR1 MNHEY, CDR2 SVGAGI. Trimming removed 10 bases from V and 6 bases from J, with 13 bases in between. The DNA of the CDR3 is TGTGCCATCATACAGGGCTTCGAGCAGTACTTC. It translates to CAIIQGFEQYF.

The J gene is TRBJ1-1, the V gene TRBV30; D ambiguous. V lost 8 bases and J 7 bases, leaving 14 bases between the germline ends. Germline V gene sequence: CDR1 GTSNPN, CDR2 SVGIG (reference sequence). This CDR3 comprises 11 residues. As DNA, the CDR3 is TGTGCCGGGAATGGGCAGAATGAAGCTTTCTTT. Translation gives CAGNGQNEAFF.

The chain joins TRBV7-3 to TRBJ2-3; D not resolved. This CDR3 has 14 amino acids. The germline gives CDR1 SGHTA, CDR2 FQGTGA. Trimming removed 5 bases from V and 2 bases from J, with 11 bases in between. CDR3 nucleotide sequence: TGTGCCAGCAGCCCCGCCGGGTTCACAGATACGCAGTATTTT. Amino acid sequence: CASSPAGFTDTQYF.

The gene calls are TRBV29-1 and TRBJ2-7, with a weak D call TRBD2 (6 bases). The V end was cut by 4 bases, the J end by 3 bases, with 19 bases between. The V gene's germline CDR1 is SQVTM and CDR2 ANQGSEA. The length of the CDR3 is 15 residues. The CDR3 DNA follows: TGCAGCGTTGGGTTTTTCGGGACTCATCACTACGAGCAGTACTTC. Its protein is CSVGFFGTHHYEQYF.

V and J are TRBV19 and TRBJ2-1, with 10 bases lining up with TRBD1. CDR1 is LNHDA, CDR2 SQIVND, per germline (reference sequence). V shed 7 bases, J shed 10 bases, and the junction held 10 bases outside the gene matches. This CDR3 is 14 amino acids long. The CDR3, as DNA: TGTGCCAGTATCGACAGGGGGCCCCTAGGGGAGCAGTTCTTC. Amino acid sequence: CASIDRGPLGEQFF.

This clone was seen a handful of times. The chain joins TRBV10-3 to TRBJ2-2; 7 bases map to TRBD2. This CDR3 has 15 amino acids. Germline CDR1 ENHRY, CDR2 SYGVKD. V shed 4 bases, J shed 5 bases, and the junction held 7 bases outside the gene matches. In nucleotides, the CDR3 is TGTGCCATCAGTGTGGGAGGGAGCGGTACCGGGGAGCTGTTTTTT. This sequence encodes CAISVGGSGTGELFF.

The rearrangement links TRBV27 to TRBJ2-1, with 11 bases lining up with TRBD2. Germline CDR1 MNHEY, CDR2 SMNVEV (reference sequence). This CDR3 has 15 residues. The V segment lost 7 bases and the J segment 7 bases; nucleotides outside the gene matches: 9. Here the CDR3 reads CASTLLTSGKNEQFF. The CDR3 DNA sequence: TGTGCCAGCACCCTCCTGACTAGCGGGAAAAATGAGCAGTTCTTC.

To note about this clone: The junction and the germline gene differ at one end; a read error may be behind it. V and J are TRBV14 and TRBJ1-4, with 7 bases identical to TRBD1. The CDR3 has 14 amino acids. Germline V gene data show CDR1 as SGHDN and CDR2 as FVKESK. CDR3 in DNA: TGTGCCAGCAGGCAAGACAGGGCAGGGGGAAAACTGTTTTTT. Amino acids: CASRQDRAGGKLFF. Filled out from reference TRBV14 and TRBJ1-4, the complete variable domain reads EAGVTQFPSHSVIEKGQTVTLRCDPISGHDNLYWYRRVMGKEIKFLLHFVKESKQDESGMPNNRFLAERTGGTYSTLKVQPAELEDSGVYFCASRQDRAGGKLFFGSGTQLSVL.

The J gene is TRBJ2-3, the V gene TRBV5-1; 11 bases agree with TRBD2. The CDR3 contains 15 residues. V gave up 5 bases and J gave up 2 bases; unmatched junction bases: 4. Germline CDR1 reads SGHRS; CDR2 reads YFSETQ. The CDR3 region has the DNA TGCGCCAGCAGACAGACTAGCGGGGCCACAGATACGCAGTATTTT. It translates to CASRQTSGATDTQYF. The full variable domain, with the rest looked up from reference TRBV5-1 and TRBJ2-3, is KAGVTQTPRYLIKTRGQQVTLSCSPISGHRSVSWYQQTPGQGLQFLFEYFSETQRNKGNFPGRFSGRQFSNSRSEMNVSTLELGDSALYLCASRQTSGATDTQYFGPGTRLTVL.

The V call is TRBV28, the J call TRBJ2-2; 14 positions agree with TRBD2. Germline CDR1 is MDHEN and CDR2 is SYDVKM. The CDR3 extends over 17 amino acids. Trimming removed 4 bases from V and 6 bases from J; junction bases left unmatched: 7. CDR3 sequence (DNA): TGTGCCAGCAGTTCACACAAGACTAGCGGGAGGGCCGGGGAGCTGTTTTTT. Its translation is CASSSHKTSGRAGELFF.

CDR3: CASSQVTTVLQETQYF. The CDR3 bases are TGCGCCAGCAGCCAAGTTACGACAGTACTCCAAGAGACCCAGTACTTC. The chain is built from TRBV4-1 and TRBJ2-5, with a weak D call TRBD1 (5 bases). The CDR3 extends over 16 amino acids. V shed 1 base and J shed 1 base, with 13 bases lying between them. Germline V CDR1 and CDR2: MGHRA, YSYEKL.

This chain joins TRBV27 and TRBJ2-2; 8 bases fit TRBD2. Trimming took 0 bases from V and 5 from J; bases not matched to a gene: 2. Germline V gene sequence: CDR1 MNHEY, CDR2 SMNVEV (reference sequence). The CDR3 has 15 residues. The CDR3 coding sequence is TGTGCCAGCAGTTTATCCGGGAGGGGTACCGGGGAGCTGTTTTTT. This codes for CASSLSGRGTGELFF.

The chain employs TRBV4-2 and TRBJ1-1; possibly TRBD1 for D (5 bases). Germline CDR1 LGHNA, CDR2 YNFKEQ. V lost 4 bases and J lost 1, with 10 bases in between. The CDR3 runs to 14 residues. The DNA for the CDR3 is TGTGCCAGCAGCCCTCGACAGCAGAACACTGAAGCTTTCTTT. It codes for CASSPRQQNTEAFF.

The chain employs TRBV6-5 and TRBJ1-6; D possibly corresponds to TRBD1 (5 bases). The V end lost 4 bases, the J end lost 9 bases, and 19 bases lay between the germline ends. The germline V gene has CDR1 MNHEY and CDR2 SVGAGI. This CDR3 region has 16 residues. This CDR3 is CASSSRRTGSGSPLHF. For the CDR3, the DNA is TGTGCCAGCAGTTCCAGGAGAACAGGATCCGGTTCACCCCTCCACTTT.

J is TRBJ1-3 and V is TRBV3-1 (or the pseudogene TRBV3-2); D is undetermined. Germline V lookup: CDR1 LGHDT, CDR2 YNNKEL (reference sequence). The V end was cut by 3 bases, the J end by 1 base, with 10 bases between. The CDR3 is made up of 15 amino acids. The CDR3 nucleotides are TGTGCCAGCAGCCATTTCCTGAGGTCTGGAAACACCATATATTTT. Protein sequence: CASSHFLRSGNTIYF.

The V gene is TRBV2, the J gene TRBJ2-1, with TRBD1 matching over 9 bases. The CDR3 extends over 15 amino acids. Losses at the gene ends were 5 bases for V and 4 bases for J; bases not matched to a gene: 6. Per the germline V gene, CDR1 is SNHLY and CDR2 is FYNNEI. CDR3 nucleotides: TGTGCCAGCAGTAGACAGGGGGGAAATTACAATGAGCAGTTCTTC. Protein: CASSRQGGNYNEQFF.

The DNA of the CDR3 is TGTGCCAGCAGCCAAGATCTCAATGGCTATACGCAGTATTTT. It specifies CASSQDLNGYTQYF. V gene TRBV4-2 combines with J gene TRBJ2-3; D uncertain. CDR3 length: 14 residues. With 0 bases removed from V and 7 bases from J, the gap between germline ends came to 11 bases. Germline CDR1 reads LGHNA; CDR2 reads YNFKEQ.

The rearrangement joins TRBV2 to TRBJ1-1, with a tentative D call TRBD1 (6 bases). Between the trimmed V and J ends, which lost 5 bases and 4 bases, there was a span of 14 bases. Germline V lookup: CDR1 SNHLY, CDR2 FYNNEI. This CDR3 contains 14 residues. CDR3 region: CASSTWTDFTEAFF. For the CDR3, the DNA is TGTGCCAGCAGTACTTGGACAGACTTCACTGAAGCTTTCTTT.

This rearrangement joins TRBV7-2 to TRBJ2-7, with 14 bases fitting TRBD2. The CDR3 has 15 residues. J lost 6 bases, V lost 4 bases, and 5 bases had no gene match. Germline V lookup: CDR1 SGHTA, CDR2 FQGNSA. The CDR3 DNA is TGTGCCAGCAGCTGGGGACTAGCGGGGGAAGGCGAGCAGTACTTC. This sequence encodes CASSWGLAGEGEQYF.

The rearrangement joins TRBV27 to TRBJ2-1, with 14 bases aligning to TRBD2. CDR3 length: 16 residues. Trimming removed 8 bases from V and 5 bases from J; junction bases left unmatched: 8. Germline-derived CDR1 and CDR2 are MNHEY and SMNVEV (reference sequence). The CDR3 is CASGRLAGGPNNEQFF. The CDR3 DNA follows: TGTGCCAGCGGACGACTAGCGGGAGGGCCTAACAATGAGCAGTTCTTC.

The rearrangement uses TRBV6-5 and TRBJ2-2; D possibly corresponds to TRBD2 (6 bases). Germline-derived CDR1 and CDR2 are MNHEY and SVGAGI. The CDR3 is 14 residues long. Trimming removed 8 bases from V and 6 bases from J, with 16 bases in between. DNA of the CDR3: TGTGCCAGCTCAGTAACGGGAGACGCCGGGGAGCTGTTTTTT. Encoded protein: CASSVTGDAGELFF.

The gene calls are TRBV2 and TRBJ1-5; the D is unclear. Trimming stripped 5 bases from V and 0 bases from J, with 8 bases between. Germline V gene sequence: CDR1 SNHLY, CDR2 FYNNEI. There are 14 residues in the CDR3. CDR3: CASSPYYSNQPQHF. CDR3 nucleotides: TGTGCCAGCAGTCCCTACTATAGCAATCAGCCCCAGCATTTT.

The chain joins TRBV9 to TRBJ1-2, with 8 positions matching TRBD1. Germline CDR1 is SGDLS and CDR2 is YYNGEE. J gave up 1 base and V 4 bases, and 12 bases lay outside the gene matches. The CDR3 spans 17 residues. CDR3 sequence: CASSISGTGVFNYGYTF. DNA of the CDR3: TGTGCCAGCAGCATTTCCGGGACAGGCGTTTTTAACTATGGCTACACCTTC.

The J gene is TRBJ1-4, the V gene TRBV28; 10 positions match TRBD1. The CDR3 has 17 residues. Germline lookup yields CDR1 MDHEN and CDR2 SYDVKM. Germline trimming cut 2 bases from V and 1 base from J; bases unmatched to any gene: 4. The CDR3: CASSLPRTGGTNEKLFF. The CDR3 DNA follows: TGTGCCAGCAGTTTACCCCGGACAGGGGGAACTAATGAAAAACTGTTTTTT.

The chain's CDR3 is CASSPSGQRSRSYGYTF. For the CDR3, the DNA is TGTGCCAGCTCACCATCGGGACAAAGATCCCGTTCTTATGGCTACACCTTC. The chain combines TRBV18 with TRBJ1-2, with D possibly being TRBD1 (6 bases). Trimming removed 2 bases at V and 5 bases at J, with 21 bases between. Per germline, CDR1 KGHSH and CDR2 LQKENI. The CDR3 is 17 amino acids. Combining the CDR3 with reference TRBV18 and TRBJ1-2 gives the whole variable domain NAGVMQNPRHLVRRRGQEARLRCSPMKGHSHVYWYRQLPEEGLKFMVYLQKENIIDESGMPKERFSAEFPKEGPSILRIQQVVRGDSAAYFCASSPSGQRSRSYGYTFGSGTRLTVV.